The present T cell receptor (beta chain) was sequenced within a study of vaccination effects on CD4 cells after COVID-19. General study results and limits: Substantial clonal contraction characterized both infection- and vaccine-induced clones late after vaccination. Convalescent patients were few in the study, and early post-infection timepoints were absent.

On this clone itself: Its antigen is unidentified.

TCRdb's copy holds only in-frame clones and misses some; the assay was immunoSEQ multiplex PCR. The table has 70,000 or so clones, about 79% seen once. Sequencing was preceded by expansion of antigen-specific CD4+ T cells with viral peptide pools in the ViraFEST assay. Culturing for nine to ten days preceded CD4+ T cell isolation. Each vaccine recipient was nucleocapsid antibody negative and had no prior SARS-CoV-2 infection. IL-2 at 9 to 10 IU/ml and peptides at about 10 ug/ml were added to cultured PBMC, two million per well. The authors replaced half the medium with IL-2 medium on days 3 and 7. The CDR3 has 16 amino acids. Germline CDR1 reads LGHDT; CDR2 reads YNNKEL (reference sequence). Trimming took 4 bases from V and 6 from J; bases not matched to a gene: 9.

This receptor was taken from a human donor who received a COVID-19 vaccine. The specimen comprised CD4+ T cells from PBMCs cultured with SARS-CoV-2 spike peptides, sampled before COVID-19 vaccination. J is TRBJ2-1 and V is TRBV3-1 (or the pseudogene TRBV3-2); TRBD1 matches 10 bases. CDR3 amino acids: CASSPRTGGIGNEQFF. The CDR3 DNA is TGTGCCAGCAGCCCCCGGACAGGGGGTATCGGCAATGAGCAGTTCTTC.